This TCR beta chain was obtained from a study of T cell repertoires in cytomegalovirus infection. Findings of the study overall: HLA-C-restricted CMV-specific TCR beta clonotypes prevailed in the ex vivo response.

TCRdb processed the reads anew with MiXCR; each CDR3 protein has one entry. The sample records some 940,000 distinct CDR3 sequences, under 40% being singletons. This clonotype was detected a few times. Antigen: not known. This CDR3 comprises 16 residues. Germline V gives CDR1 MGHRA, CDR2 YSYEKL. V was pared by 0 bases and J by 2 bases, with 12 bases between. The TCR originated in a human donor in good health (CMV status not recorded). Some clones in this sample may be carry-over from other donors' samples. The V gene is TRBV4-1, the J gene TRBJ2-3, with TRBD2 as a possible D gene (6 bases). This specimen was cultured CD8+ T cells from PBMCs, taken from culture after CMV antigen stimulation. In DNA, the CDR3 is TGCGCCAGCAGCCAAGAGGACGGAGGGGACACAGATACGCAGTATTTT. It yields the protein CASSQEDGGDTDTQYF.